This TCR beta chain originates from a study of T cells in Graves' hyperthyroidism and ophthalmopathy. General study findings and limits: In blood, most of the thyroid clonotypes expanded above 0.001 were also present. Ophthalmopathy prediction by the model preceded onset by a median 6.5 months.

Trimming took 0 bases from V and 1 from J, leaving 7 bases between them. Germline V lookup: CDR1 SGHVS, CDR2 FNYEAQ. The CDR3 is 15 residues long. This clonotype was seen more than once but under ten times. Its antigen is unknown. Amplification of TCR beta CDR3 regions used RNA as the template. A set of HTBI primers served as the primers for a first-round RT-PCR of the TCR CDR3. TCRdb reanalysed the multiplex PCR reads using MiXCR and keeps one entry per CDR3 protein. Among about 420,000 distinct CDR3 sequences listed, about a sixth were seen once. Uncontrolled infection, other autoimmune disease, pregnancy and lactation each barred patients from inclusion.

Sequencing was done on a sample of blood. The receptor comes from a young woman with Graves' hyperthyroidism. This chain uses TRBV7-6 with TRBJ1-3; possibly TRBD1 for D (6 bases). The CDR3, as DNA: TGTGCCAGCAGCTTAGCCGACAGGTCTGGAAACACCATATATTTT. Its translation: CASSLADRSGNTIYF.